This TCR beta chain was obtained from a study of Ad26.COV2.S vaccination and SARS-CoV-2 variants. About the study: Donor had been placed in the Ad26.COV2.S arm of the COV1001 trial. Ad26.COV2.S shots went into the muscle once or twice, 56 days apart.

Clones were sequenced by immunoSEQ multiplex PCR, and TCRdb holds only the in-frame ones, with some missing. The repertoire holds some 300,000 clones, with roughly 86% as singletons. As regards this clone: Antigen specificity is unknown.

The ends were cut back, 2 bases at V and 4 bases at J, with 11 bases in the middle. Germline V gene sequence: CDR1 MNHEY, CDR2 SVGEGT. The CDR3 totals 14 residues. Findings and caveats of the study: Non-spike TCR breadth showed similarity between vaccine and placebo recipients.

Sample treatment: 15 to 20 received Ad26.COV2.S at low or high dose, single or two shots; 5 received placebo; per-sample allocation not given. Each sample was drawn 63 days after the first injection (of vaccine or placebo). It was an adult aged 18-55 years in Boston who was the donor. The specimen comprised peripheral blood, sampled in a trial of Ad26.COV2.S vaccine versus placebo. The J gene is TRBJ2-5, the V gene TRBV6-2 or TRBV6-3; D gene uncertain. The origin of this receptor is a person aged 18-65 years who received the Ad26.COV2.S COVID-19 vaccine or a placebo. CDR3 nucleotide sequence: TGTGCCAGCAGTTACGAATGGGTGCGAGAGACCCAGTACTTC. Translated: CASSYEWVRETQYF.